The rows below give T cell receptor beta chains drawn from one sample of a study of T-cell reconstitution after alpha-beta-depleted transplantation in children. TCRdb reprocessed the PCR reads with MiXCR, giving one entry per CDR3 protein. The sample lists about 250,000 distinct CDR3 sequences, roughly 25% occurring once. Sequenced material: PBMCs, mostly from graft donor cells, taken 360 days after TCRalphabeta/CD19-depleted stem cell transplant. These receptors all stem from a female patient under 10 years old who had a stem cell transplant for congenital amegakaryocytic thrombocytopenia, so the T cells may come from the graft donor. Both conserved end residues are trimmed from each CDR3. Only some rows state a clone size, as once, few, many or a class for expanded clones.

size	V	J	CDR3
-	TRBV7-9	TRBJ2-1	ASSSVFIRDVHNEQF
-	TRBV20-1	TRBJ1-5	SARDQGDFQPQH
-	TRBV13	TRBJ2-1	ACCLVLTGGLSDNEQF
-	TRBV20-1	TRBJ1-1	SARDSDSMNTEAF
-	TRBV11-2	TRBJ1-3	ASSPGQLPGNTIY
-	TRBV19	TRBJ2-2	ASEKTGASTGELF
-	TRBV24-1	TRBJ1-2	ATSDPGQIYGYT
-	TRBV13	TRBJ2-7	ASSLNPSYEQY
-	TRBV28	TRBJ2-7	ASSFLQGPQY
few	TRBV11-2	TRBJ2-3	ASSPLLAGGGDTQY
few	TRBV27	TRBJ2-3	ASSLLAGGPDTQY
-	TRBV6-5	TRBJ2-1	ASSYSKSGGNEQF
few	TRBV29-1	TRBJ2-6	SVAEQPHISGANVLT
few	TRBV29-1	TRBJ1-2	SVEKAGGGYT
few	TRBV7-2	TRBJ2-5	ASSLAPTGAQETQY
-	TRBV6-5	TRBJ1-1	ASTYRGRDTEAF
-	TRBV7-7	TRBJ2-2	ASSLAQGNTGELF
few	TRBV12-3/TRBV12-4	TRBJ1-2	ASSFQGLGGYT
few	TRBV7-8	TRBJ2-1	ASSFGSNNEQF
-	TRBV6-1	TRBJ2-3	ASAESTSTDTQY
-	TRBV5-1	TRBJ2-5	ASSLRLSQETQY
few	TRBV5-1	TRBJ2-1	ASSNQDFSYNEQF
-	TRBV28	TRBJ2-7	ASSFGQGYDEQY
-	TRBV24-1	TRBJ2-3	ATTPNGQGAFADTQY
few	TRBV5-1	TRBJ2-3	ASSSGYIDTDTQY
few	TRBV7-2	TRBJ2-3	ASSLIRTSGADTQY
few	TRBV7-9	TRBJ2-5	ASSPRDGETQY
few	TRBV20-1	TRBJ2-5	SAEVLPSWETQY
-	TRBV14	TRBJ2-7	ASSQPVGASGSYEQY
many	TRBV10-3	TRBJ2-3	AISVAGGLTDTQY
-	TRBV21-1	TRBJ1-3	ASSSKGGRGNTIY
many	TRBV4-1	TRBJ2-2	ASSLTIVANTGELF
-	TRBV7-9	TRBJ2-2	ASSLASSGGRTGELF
few	TRBV27	TRBJ2-1	ASGGSSYNEQF
few	TRBV30	TRBJ2-3	AWTLRTSGSTDTQF
many	TRBV10-3	TRBJ2-3	AISESAGTGLTDTQY
-	TRBV20-1	TRBJ1-5	SASVGGANQPQH
few	TRBV2	TRBJ2-2	ASTRVGDRIGELF
-	TRBV30	TRBJ1-2	AWSPGTASNYGYT
-	TRBV12-3/TRBV12-4	TRBJ2-3	ASSWLGLAGSTDTQY
few	TRBV24-1	TRBJ2-5	ATGGEETQY
many	TRBV5-1	TRBJ1-2	ASSFAANYGYT
many	TRBV29-1	TRBJ2-3	SVETGGADTQY
few	TRBV9	TRBJ2-3	ASSVGAEPSTDTQY
many	TRBV29-1	TRBJ1-1	SVGQLNTEAF
many	TRBV2	TRBJ1-5	ASSQGPRGYQPQH
-	TRBV4-1	TRBJ2-1	ASSQDRVWGDIWF